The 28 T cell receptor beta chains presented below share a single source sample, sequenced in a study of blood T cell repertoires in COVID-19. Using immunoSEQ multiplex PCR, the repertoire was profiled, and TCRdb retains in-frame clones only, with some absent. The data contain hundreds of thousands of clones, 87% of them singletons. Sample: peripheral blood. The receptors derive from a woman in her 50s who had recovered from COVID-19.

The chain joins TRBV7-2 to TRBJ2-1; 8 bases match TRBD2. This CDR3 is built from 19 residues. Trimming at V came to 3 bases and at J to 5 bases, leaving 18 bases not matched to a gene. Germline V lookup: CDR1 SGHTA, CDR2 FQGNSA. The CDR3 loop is CASSFLRPKAGEKNNEQFF. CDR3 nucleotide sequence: TGTGCCAGCAGCTTCTTGCGCCCAAAAGCGGGAGAAAAAAACAATGAGCAGTTCTTC.

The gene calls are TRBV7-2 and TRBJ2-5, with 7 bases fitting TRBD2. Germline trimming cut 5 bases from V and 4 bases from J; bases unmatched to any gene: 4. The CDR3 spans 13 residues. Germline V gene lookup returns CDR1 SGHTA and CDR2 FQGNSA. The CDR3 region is CASSPGGGETQYF. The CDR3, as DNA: TGTGCCAGCAGCCCTGGGGGGGGAGAGACCCAGTACTTC.

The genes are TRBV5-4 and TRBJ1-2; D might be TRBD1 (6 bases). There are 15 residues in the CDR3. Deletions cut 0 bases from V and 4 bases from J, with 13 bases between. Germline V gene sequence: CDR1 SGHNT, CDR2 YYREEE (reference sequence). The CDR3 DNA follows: TGTGCCAGCAGCTTGGTCGGGGGGCGACGCTATGGCTACACCTTC. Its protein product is CASSLVGGRRYGYTF. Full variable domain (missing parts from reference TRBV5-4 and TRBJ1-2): ETGVTQSPTHLIKTRGQQVTLRCSSQSGHNTVSWYQQALGQGPQFIFQYYREEENGRGNFPPRFSGLQFPNYSSELNVNALELDDSALYLCASSLVGGRRYGYTFGSGTRLTVV.

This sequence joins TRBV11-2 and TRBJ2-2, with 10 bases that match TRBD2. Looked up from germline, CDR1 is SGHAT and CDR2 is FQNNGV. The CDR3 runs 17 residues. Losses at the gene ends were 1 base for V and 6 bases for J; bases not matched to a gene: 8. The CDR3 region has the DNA TGTGCCAGCAGCTTAGTTGTTCAGCGGGGGGGCGCCGGGGAGCTGTTTTTT. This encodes CASSLVVQRGGAGELFF.

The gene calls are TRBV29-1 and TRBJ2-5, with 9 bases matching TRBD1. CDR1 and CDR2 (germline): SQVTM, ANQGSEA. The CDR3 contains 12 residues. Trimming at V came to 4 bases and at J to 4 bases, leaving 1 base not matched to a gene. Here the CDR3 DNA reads TGCAGCGTTGGACAGGGGGGAGAGACCCAGTACTTC. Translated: CSVGQGGETQYF.

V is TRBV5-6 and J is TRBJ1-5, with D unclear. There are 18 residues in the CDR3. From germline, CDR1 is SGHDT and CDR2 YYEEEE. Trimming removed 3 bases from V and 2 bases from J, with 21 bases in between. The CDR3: CASSSRLSEQRGNQPQHF. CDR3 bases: TGTGCCAGCAGCTCGCGCCTCTCCGAACAGAGGGGCAATCAGCCCCAGCATTTT.

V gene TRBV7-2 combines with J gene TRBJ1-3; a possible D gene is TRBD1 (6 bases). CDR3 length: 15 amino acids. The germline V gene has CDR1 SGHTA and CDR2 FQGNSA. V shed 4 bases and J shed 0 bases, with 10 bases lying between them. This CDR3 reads CASSSRGGSGNTIYF. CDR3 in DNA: TGTGCCAGCAGCTCACGAGGGGGCTCTGGAAACACCATATATTTT.

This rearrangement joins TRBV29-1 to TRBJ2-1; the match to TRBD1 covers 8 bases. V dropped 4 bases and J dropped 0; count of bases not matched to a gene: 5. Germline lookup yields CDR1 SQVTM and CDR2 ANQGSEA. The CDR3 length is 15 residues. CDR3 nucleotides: TGCAGCGTTGTTGAAACAGGGGGCTCCTACAATGAGCAGTTCTTC. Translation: CSVVETGGSYNEQFF.

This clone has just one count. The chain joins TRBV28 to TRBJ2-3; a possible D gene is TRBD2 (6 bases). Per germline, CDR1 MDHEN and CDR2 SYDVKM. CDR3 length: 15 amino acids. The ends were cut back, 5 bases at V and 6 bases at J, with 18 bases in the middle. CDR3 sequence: CASSPTSPTGDTQYF. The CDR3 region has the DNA TGTGCCAGCAGTCCTACTAGCCCAACTGGGGATACGCAGTATTTT.

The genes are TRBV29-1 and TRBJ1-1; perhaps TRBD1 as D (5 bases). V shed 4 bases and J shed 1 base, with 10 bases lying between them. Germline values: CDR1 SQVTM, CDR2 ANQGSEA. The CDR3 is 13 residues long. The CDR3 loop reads CSVGWQGNTEAFF. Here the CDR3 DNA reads TGCAGCGTTGGTTGGCAGGGGAACACTGAAGCTTTCTTT.

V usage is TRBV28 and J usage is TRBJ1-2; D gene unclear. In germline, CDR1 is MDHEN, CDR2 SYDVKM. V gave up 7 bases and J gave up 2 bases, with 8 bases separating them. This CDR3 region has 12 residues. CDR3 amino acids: CASMVRNYGYTF. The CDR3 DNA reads TGTGCCAGCATGGTCAGAAACTATGGCTACACCTTC.

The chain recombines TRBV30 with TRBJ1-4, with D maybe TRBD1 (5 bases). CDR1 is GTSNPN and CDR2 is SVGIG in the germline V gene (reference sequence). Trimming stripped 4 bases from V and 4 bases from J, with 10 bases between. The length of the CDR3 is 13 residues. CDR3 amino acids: CAWNGDFNEKLFF. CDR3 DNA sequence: TGTGCCTGGAACGGGGACTTTAATGAAAAACTGTTTTTT.

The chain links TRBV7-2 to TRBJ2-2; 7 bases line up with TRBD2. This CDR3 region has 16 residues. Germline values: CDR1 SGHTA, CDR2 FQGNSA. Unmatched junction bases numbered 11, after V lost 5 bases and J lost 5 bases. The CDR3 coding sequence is TGTGCCAGCAGCCCGCAAGGCGGGAGAGTGACCGGGGAGCTGTTTTTT. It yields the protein CASSPQGGRVTGELFF.

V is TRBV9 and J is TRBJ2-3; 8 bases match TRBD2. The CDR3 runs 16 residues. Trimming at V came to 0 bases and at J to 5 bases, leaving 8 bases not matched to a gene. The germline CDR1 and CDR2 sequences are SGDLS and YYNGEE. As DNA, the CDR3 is TGTGCCAGCAGCGTAGGGGTCGGGGGGGCTGGAGATACGCAGTATTTT. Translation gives CASSVGVGGAGDTQYF.

CDR3 protein: CASSQGGLNIQYF. CDR3 sequence (DNA): TGTGCCAGCAGCCAGGGTGGGCTGAACATTCAGTACTTC. The rearrangement uses TRBV11-2 and TRBJ2-4; D might be TRBD1 (5 bases). The CDR3 is 13 residues long. Per germline, CDR1 SGHAT and CDR2 FQNNGV. V lost 5 bases and J lost 7, with 12 bases in between.

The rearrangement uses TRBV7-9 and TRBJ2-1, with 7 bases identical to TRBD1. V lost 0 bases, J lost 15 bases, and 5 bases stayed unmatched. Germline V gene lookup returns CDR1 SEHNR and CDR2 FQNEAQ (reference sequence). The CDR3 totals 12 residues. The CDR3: CASSLATGVGFF. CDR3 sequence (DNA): TGTGCCAGCAGCTTAGCAACAGGGGTCGGGTTCTTC. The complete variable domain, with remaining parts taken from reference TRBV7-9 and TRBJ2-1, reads DTGVSQNPRHKITKRGQNVTFRCDPISEHNRLYWYRQTLGQGPEFLTYFQNEAQLEKSRLLSDRFSAERPKGSFSTLEIQRTEQGDSAMYLCASSLATGVGFFGPGTRLTVL.

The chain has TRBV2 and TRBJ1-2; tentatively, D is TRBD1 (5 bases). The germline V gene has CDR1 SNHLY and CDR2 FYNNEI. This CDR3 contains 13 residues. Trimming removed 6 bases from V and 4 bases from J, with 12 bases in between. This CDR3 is CASRLTASYGYTF. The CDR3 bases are TGTGCCAGCAGATTGACAGCCTCCTATGGCTACACCTTC.

In DNA, the CDR3 is TGCGCCAGTGGGACTAGCGGGGCGTCTAGGGAGACCCAGTACTTC. This sequence encodes CASGTSGASRETQYF. The chain uses TRBV5-1 and TRBJ2-5; 13 bases are shared with TRBD2. V gave up 8 bases and J gave up 5 bases; unmatched junction bases: 9. CDR3 size: 15 residues. From germline, CDR1 is SGHRS and CDR2 YFSETQ.

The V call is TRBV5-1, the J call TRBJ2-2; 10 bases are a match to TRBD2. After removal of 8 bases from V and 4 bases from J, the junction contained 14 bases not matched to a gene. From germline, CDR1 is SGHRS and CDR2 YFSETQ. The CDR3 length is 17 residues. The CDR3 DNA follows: TGCGCCAGTTCCCCCGGGGGCCTAGCGGGGGCCACCGGGGAGCTGTTTTTT. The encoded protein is CASSPGGLAGATGELFF.

The CDR3 spells CAWSLGVEGPQHF. The DNA for the CDR3 is TGTGCCTGGAGTCTGGGGGTGGAGGGGCCCCAGCATTTT. This rearrangement joins TRBV30 to TRBJ1-5; D might be TRBD1 (5 bases). This CDR3 contains 13 residues. Germline values: CDR1 GTSNPN, CDR2 SVGIG (reference sequence). V lost 2 bases to trimming and J lost 9 bases, with 14 bases between them.

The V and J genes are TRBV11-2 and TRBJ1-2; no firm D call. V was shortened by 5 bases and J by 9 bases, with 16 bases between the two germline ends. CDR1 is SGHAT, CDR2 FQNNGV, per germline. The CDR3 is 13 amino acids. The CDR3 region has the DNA TGTGCCAGCAGCCCTGCCGGAGCCCCTAGCTACACCTTC. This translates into CASSPAGAPSYTF. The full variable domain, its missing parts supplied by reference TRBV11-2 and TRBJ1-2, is EAGVAQSPRYKIIEKRQSVAFWCNPISGHATLYWYQQILGQGPKLLIQFQNNGVVDDSQLPKDRFSAERLKGVDSTLKIQPAKLEDSAVYLCASSPAGAPSYTFGSGTRLTVV.

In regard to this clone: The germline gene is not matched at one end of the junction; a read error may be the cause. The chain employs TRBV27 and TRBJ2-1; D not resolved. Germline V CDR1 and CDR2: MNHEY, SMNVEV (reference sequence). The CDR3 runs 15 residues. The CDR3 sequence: CASTLWLGLYNEQFF. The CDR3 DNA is TGTGCCAGCACTTTATGGCTGGGCCTCTACAATGAGCAGTTCTTC.

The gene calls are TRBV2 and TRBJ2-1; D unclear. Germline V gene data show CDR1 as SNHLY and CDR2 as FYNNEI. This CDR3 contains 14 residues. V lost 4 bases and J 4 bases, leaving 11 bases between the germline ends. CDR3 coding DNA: TGTGCCAGCAGTGGGAACAGATTATACAATGAGCAGTTCTTC. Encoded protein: CASSGNRLYNEQFF. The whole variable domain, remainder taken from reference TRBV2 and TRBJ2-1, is EPEVTQTPSHQVTQMGQEVILRCVPISNHLYFYWYRQILGQKVEFLVSFYNNEISEKSEIFDDQFSVERPDGSNFTLKIRSTKLEDSAMYFCASSGNRLYNEQFFGPGTRLTVL.

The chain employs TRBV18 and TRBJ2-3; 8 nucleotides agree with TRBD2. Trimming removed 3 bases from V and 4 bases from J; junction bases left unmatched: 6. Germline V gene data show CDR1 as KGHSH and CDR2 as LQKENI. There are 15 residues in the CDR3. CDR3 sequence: CASSPTGTRADTQYF. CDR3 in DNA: TGTGCCAGCTCACCGACCGGGACTAGGGCAGATACGCAGTATTTT.

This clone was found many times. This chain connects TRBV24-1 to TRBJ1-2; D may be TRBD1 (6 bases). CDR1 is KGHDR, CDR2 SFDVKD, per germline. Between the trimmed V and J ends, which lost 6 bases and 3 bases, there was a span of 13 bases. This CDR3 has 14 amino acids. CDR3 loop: CATSPGGSYYGYTF. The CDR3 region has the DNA TGTGCCACCAGTCCTGGGGGCAGTTACTATGGCTACACCTTC.

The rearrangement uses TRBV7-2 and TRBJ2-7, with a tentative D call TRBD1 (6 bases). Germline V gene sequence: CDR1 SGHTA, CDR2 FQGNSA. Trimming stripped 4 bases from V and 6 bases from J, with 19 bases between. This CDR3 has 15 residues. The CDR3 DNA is TGTGCCAGCAGCTCCGGGACATCTATGGGTACCGAGCAGTACTTC. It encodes CASSSGTSMGTEQYF.

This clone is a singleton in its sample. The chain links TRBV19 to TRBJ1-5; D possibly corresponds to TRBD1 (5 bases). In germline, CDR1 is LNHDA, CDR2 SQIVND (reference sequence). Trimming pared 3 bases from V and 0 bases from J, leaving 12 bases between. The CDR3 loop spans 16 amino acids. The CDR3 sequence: CASSIRGTDSNQPQHF. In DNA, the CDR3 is TGTGCCAGTAGTATCCGTGGGACTGATAGCAATCAGCCCCAGCATTTT. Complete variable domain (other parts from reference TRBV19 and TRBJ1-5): DGGITQSPKYLFRKEGQNVTLSCEQNLNHDAMYWYRQDPGQGLRLIYYSQIVNDFQKGDIAEGYSVSREKKESFPLTVTSAQKNPTAFYLCASSIRGTDSNQPQHFGDGTRLSIL.

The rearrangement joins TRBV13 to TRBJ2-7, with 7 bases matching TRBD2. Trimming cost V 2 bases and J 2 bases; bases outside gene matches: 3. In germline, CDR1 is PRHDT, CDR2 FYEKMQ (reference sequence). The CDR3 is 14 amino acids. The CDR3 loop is CASSLTSETYEQYF. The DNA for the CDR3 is TGTGCCAGCAGCTTAACTAGCGAGACCTACGAGCAGTACTTC.